The next 23 T cell receptor beta chains were all read from a single sample in a study of T cell changes during pregnancy in multiple sclerosis. The assay was immunoSEQ multiplex PCR, and TCRdb's table has in-frame clones only and misses some. The sample holds around 71,000 clones, just over 90% seen once. The specimen comprised peripheral blood, sampled in the third trimester of pregnancy. The source is a female donor with multiple sclerosis, enrolled in a pregnancy study.

The chain recombines TRBV19 with TRBJ2-4; possibly TRBD2 for D (6 bases). V was shortened by 6 bases and J by 12 bases, with 21 bases between the two germline ends. Germline values: CDR1 LNHDA, CDR2 SQIVND (reference sequence). This CDR3 is 14 amino acids long. CDR3: CASSADTRRGYQYF. CDR3 coding DNA: TGTGCCAGTAGCGCGGATACTAGGAGGGGTTATCAGTACTTC.

This chain links TRBV9 with TRBJ2-3; D might be TRBD2 (6 bases). Germline CDR1 reads SGDLS; CDR2 reads YYNGEE. The germline V and J ends were trimmed by 0 bases and 10 bases, with 18 bases remaining between them. This CDR3 has 15 amino acids. CDR3 nucleotides: TGTGCCAGCAGCGTAGGACTAGAAGCTCCCAGAGCGCAGTATTTT. Translated, it gives CASSVGLEAPRAQYF.

This clone was detected only once. The V and J genes are TRBV5-1 and TRBJ1-2; D not resolved. Per the germline V gene, CDR1 is SGHRS and CDR2 is YFSETQ. The length of the CDR3 is 13 residues. Trimming left V 4 bases short and J 2 bases short, with 9 bases between. The CDR3 DNA follows: TGCGCCAGCAGCCCACCACAGAACTATGGCTACACCTTC. Its translation is CASSPPQNYGYTF.

The chain uses TRBV7-9 and TRBJ1-1, with D hard to call. Trimming cost V 5 bases and J 0 bases, with 16 bases left between them. CDR1 and CDR2 from the germline V gene are SEHNR and FQNEAQ (reference sequence). This CDR3 comprises 16 residues. CDR3 in DNA: TGTGCCAGCAGCGCCCCGTCCGGTTTCATGAACACTGAAGCTTTCTTT. Protein product: CASSAPSGFMNTEAFF.

The genes are TRBV2 and TRBJ2-7; D might be TRBD2 (5 bases). Trimming removed 5 bases from V and 4 bases from J, with 12 bases in between. Germline V gene lookup returns CDR1 SNHLY and CDR2 FYNNEI. The CDR3 consists of 13 residues. The CDR3 is CASSPSAAYEQYF. Written as DNA, the CDR3 is TGTGCCAGCAGTCCCTCAGCGGCGTACGAGCAGTACTTC.

This chain uses TRBV14 with TRBJ2-1; D is possibly TRBD2 (5 bases). This CDR3 spans 15 amino acids. Trimming took 0 bases from V and 8 from J, leaving 14 bases between them. Germline CDR1 and CDR2: SGHDN and FVKESK. The CDR3 region is CASSQDITGRDEQFF. The DNA of the CDR3 is TGTGCCAGCAGCCAAGATATCACGGGAAGGGATGAGCAGTTCTTC.

The chain recombines TRBV7-9 with TRBJ2-7; 7 nucleotides agree with TRBD1. From germline, CDR1 is SEHNR and CDR2 FQNEAQ (reference sequence). There are 14 residues in the CDR3. Unmatched junction bases numbered 6, after V lost 5 bases and J lost 2 bases. The CDR3 loop is CASSPGQLTYEQYF. The DNA for the CDR3 is TGTGCCAGCAGCCCGGGACAGCTGACCTACGAGCAGTACTTC.

The V call is TRBV7-3, the J call TRBJ1-1; unclear D gene. The CDR3 contains 12 residues. Germline V gene sequence: CDR1 SGHTA, CDR2 FQGTGA. V was cut by 4 bases and J by 4 bases, with 7 bases left in between. The CDR3 DNA follows: TGTGCCAGCAGCTCCTATATCACTGAAGCTTTCTTT. It codes for CASSSYITEAFF.

The chain links TRBV19 to TRBJ2-5; TRBD1 aligns across 7 bases. The CDR3 contains 15 residues. Germline CDR1 LNHDA, CDR2 SQIVND (reference sequence). The J segment lost 5 bases and the V segment lost 3 bases, leaving 9 bases of the junction unmatched. CDR3 DNA sequence: TGTGCCAGTAGTATGGGGCGAGACAGGGCGGAGACCCAGTACTTC. It is translated as CASSMGRDRAETQYF.

J is TRBJ2-7 and V is TRBV5-6; D remains unclear. Germline V lookup: CDR1 SGHDT, CDR2 YYEEEE. The germline V and J ends were trimmed by 3 bases and 0 bases, with 4 bases remaining between them. CDR3 length: 12 residues. The CDR3 DNA sequence: TGTGCCAGCAGCTCCCGCTCCTACGAGCAGTACTTC. This sequence encodes CASSSRSYEQYF.

This clone appeared once. The V and J genes are TRBV6-1 and TRBJ1-5; perhaps TRBD1 as D (6 bases). This CDR3 contains 14 residues. V lost 5 bases and J lost 3, with 11 bases in between. Germline assignment: CDR1 MNHNS and CDR2 SASEGT. The CDR3 nucleotides are TGTGCCAGCAGTCAGAGGACAGCCAATCAGCCCCAGCATTTT. It specifies CASSQRTANQPQHF.

The chain employs TRBV30 and TRBJ2-5; 12 nucleotides match TRBD2. The germline CDR1 and CDR2 sequences are GTSNPN and SVGIG (reference sequence). CDR3 length: 15 amino acids. V shed 2 bases, J shed 5 bases, and the junction held 6 bases outside the gene matches. The CDR3 DNA reads as TGTGCCTGGAGTATGGGACTAGCGGGTAGGGAGACCCAGTACTTC. Protein sequence: CAWSMGLAGRETQYF. The whole variable domain, remainder taken from reference TRBV30 and TRBJ2-5, is SQTIHQWPATLVQPVGSPLSLECTVEGTSNPNLYWYRQAAGRGLQLLFYSVGIGQISSEVPQNLSASRPQDRQFILSSKKLLLSDSGFYLCAWSMGLAGRETQYFGPGTRLLVL.

V gene TRBV10-2 combines with J gene TRBJ2-1; TRBD2 aligns across 8 bases. Per the germline V gene, CDR1 is WSHSY and CDR2 is SAAADI. Trimming removed 6 bases from V and 4 bases from J; junction bases left unmatched: 23. The CDR3 runs 20 residues. CDR3 sequence: CASRGKSAGALPLKYNEQFF. Written as DNA, the CDR3 is TGCGCCAGCAGGGGAAAATCAGCGGGAGCCCTCCCCCTCAAATACAATGAGCAGTTCTTC.

V is TRBV7-6 and J is TRBJ2-2; TRBD2 aligns across 9 bases. With 0 bases clipped from V and 7 bases from J, the junction kept 6 bases outside the gene matches. Germline assignment: CDR1 SGHVS and CDR2 FNYEAQ. The CDR3 spans 16 residues. The CDR3, as DNA: TGTGCCAGCAGCTTAGCAGGGACTAGCAGTTACGGGGAGCTGTTTTTT. This codes for CASSLAGTSSYGELFF.

V usage is TRBV18 and J usage is TRBJ2-4, with 9 bases lining up with TRBD1. The V gene's germline CDR1 is KGHSH and CDR2 LQKENI. This CDR3 has 20 amino acids. J gave up 0 bases and V 3 bases, and 15 bases lay outside the gene matches. The CDR3 bases are TGTGCCAGCTCACCCCCCTTGCAAACAGGGGGCCACTTAGCCAAAAACATTCAGTACTTC. Translation: CASSPPLQTGGHLAKNIQYF.

V gene TRBV7-3 combines with J gene TRBJ1-3; 7 bases agree with TRBD1. Germline V CDR1 and CDR2: SGHTA, FQGTGA. Germline trimming cut 4 bases from V and 4 bases from J; bases unmatched to any gene: 7. CDR3 length: 15 amino acids. CDR3 DNA: TGTGCCAGCAGCTCGACAGGGACGTACGGAAACACCATATATTTT. Translating it yields CASSSTGTYGNTIYF.

The V call is TRBV5-4, the J call TRBJ1-2, with D possibly being TRBD1 (5 bases). The CDR3 is 13 amino acids. Trimming took 2 bases from V and 3 from J, leaving 8 bases between them. Germline CDR1 is SGHNT and CDR2 is YYREEE (reference sequence). The CDR3 region is CASSFGGDYGYTF. CDR3 DNA: TGTGCCAGCAGCTTTGGAGGGGACTATGGCTACACCTTC. The whole variable domain, filled in from reference TRBV5-4 and TRBJ1-2, reads ETGVTQSPTHLIKTRGQQVTLRCSSQSGHNTVSWYQQALGQGPQFIFQYYREEENGRGNFPPRFSGLQFPNYSSELNVNALELDDSALYLCASSFGGDYGYTFGSGTRLTVV.

This chain connects TRBV5-1 to TRBJ2-3; 8 bases align to TRBD2. J gave up 5 bases and V 4 bases, and 12 bases lay outside the gene matches. Germline V lookup: CDR1 SGHRS, CDR2 YFSETQ. This CDR3 is built from 16 residues. The CDR3 sequence is CASSLSGAFGVDTQYF. The CDR3 DNA sequence: TGCGCCAGCAGCCTTAGCGGGGCCTTCGGAGTAGATACGCAGTATTTT.

The CDR3, as DNA: TGTGCCAGCAGCCCTCCCTCGGACACTGAAGCTTTCTTT. It is translated as CASSPPSDTEAFF. V is TRBV5-6 and J is TRBJ1-1; D remains unclear. Germline assignment: CDR1 SGHDT and CDR2 YYEEEE. The CDR3 contains 13 residues. V was cut by 4 bases and J by 3 bases, with 10 bases left in between.

V and J are TRBV2 and TRBJ2-2; tentative D call: TRBD2 (6 bases). Germline V gene sequence: CDR1 SNHLY, CDR2 FYNNEI. CDR3 length: 12 amino acids. V lost 8 bases and J 4 bases, leaving 8 bases between the germline ends. The CDR3 DNA reads TGTGCCAGCTCAGCGGGCACCGGGGAGCTGTTTTTT. Translation gives CASSAGTGELFF.

The chain uses TRBV11-2 and TRBJ2-2, with TRBD2 identical over 7 bases. The CDR3 runs to 15 residues. The V gene end was trimmed by 2 bases and the J gene end by 7 bases; junction bases not matched to a gene: 7. Germline assignment: CDR1 SGHAT and CDR2 FQNNGV. CDR3 nucleotide sequence: TGTGCCAGCAGCTTAATCGCGGGAGCGAACGGGGAGCTGTTTTTT. It specifies CASSLIAGANGELFF.

This clone was picked up one time. The gene calls are TRBV7-2 and TRBJ1-4, with 7 bases lining up with TRBD1. Germline CDR1 reads SGHTA; CDR2 reads FQGNSA. Trimming took 3 bases from V and 5 from J; bases not matched to a gene: 12. This CDR3 is 17 amino acids long. The CDR3 bases are TGTGCCAGCAGCTTTTGGGGTTTCGCAGGGGGGAATGAAAAACTGTTTTTT. Its translation is CASSFWGFAGGNEKLFF.

CDR3 protein: CASSLGSGAHNEQFF. For the CDR3, the DNA is TGCGCCAGCAGCTTGGGATCTGGAGCCCACAATGAGCAGTTCTTC. J is TRBJ2-1 and V is TRBV5-1; D remains unclear. This CDR3 has 15 amino acids. The V gene lost 0 bases and the J gene lost 5 bases, with 12 bases spanning the gap. Germline CDR1 SGHRS, CDR2 YFSETQ.